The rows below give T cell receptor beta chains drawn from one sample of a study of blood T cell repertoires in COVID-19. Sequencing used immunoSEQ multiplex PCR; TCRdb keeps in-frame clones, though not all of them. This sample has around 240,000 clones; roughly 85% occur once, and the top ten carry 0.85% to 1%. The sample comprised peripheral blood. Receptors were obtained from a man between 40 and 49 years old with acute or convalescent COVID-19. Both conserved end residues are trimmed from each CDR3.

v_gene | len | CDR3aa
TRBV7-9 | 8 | ASSPHCQH
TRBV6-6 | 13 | ASRPGQGAHAKLF
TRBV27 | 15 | ASRRQGDKNRNQPQH
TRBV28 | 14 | ASSLGKGQVGQPQH
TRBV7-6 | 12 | ASSSLRVFTEAF
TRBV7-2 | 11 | ASSDRNTGELF
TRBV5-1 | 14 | ASSLTPGQGANGYT
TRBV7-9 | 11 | ASSRGQGIEQY
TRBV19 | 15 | ASHRWVEGQGIYGYT
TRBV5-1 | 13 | ASREGGDSNQPQH
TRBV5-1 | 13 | ASSRGTGDRQPQH
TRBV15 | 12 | ATSRDFMNTEAF
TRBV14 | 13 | ASSQDLTGRDTQY
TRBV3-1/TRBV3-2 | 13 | ASSQQGLSGNTIY
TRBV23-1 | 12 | ASSLPTNTHEQY
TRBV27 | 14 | ASSFESGQVDSPLH